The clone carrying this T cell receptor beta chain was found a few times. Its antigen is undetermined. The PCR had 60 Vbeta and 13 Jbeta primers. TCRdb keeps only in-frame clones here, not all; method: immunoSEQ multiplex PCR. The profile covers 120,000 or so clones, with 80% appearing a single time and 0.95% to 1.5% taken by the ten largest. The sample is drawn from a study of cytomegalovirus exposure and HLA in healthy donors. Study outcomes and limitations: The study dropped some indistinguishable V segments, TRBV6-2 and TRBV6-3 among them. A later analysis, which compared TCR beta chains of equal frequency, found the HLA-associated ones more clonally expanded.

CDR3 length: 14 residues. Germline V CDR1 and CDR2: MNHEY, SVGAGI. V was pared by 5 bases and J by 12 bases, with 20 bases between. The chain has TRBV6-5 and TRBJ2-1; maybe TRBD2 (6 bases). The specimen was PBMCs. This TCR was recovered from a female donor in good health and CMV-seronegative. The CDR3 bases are TGTGCCAGCAGTGTGGGACTCCCGTCCGGTGCGCAGTTCTTC. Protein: CASSVGLPSGAQFF.